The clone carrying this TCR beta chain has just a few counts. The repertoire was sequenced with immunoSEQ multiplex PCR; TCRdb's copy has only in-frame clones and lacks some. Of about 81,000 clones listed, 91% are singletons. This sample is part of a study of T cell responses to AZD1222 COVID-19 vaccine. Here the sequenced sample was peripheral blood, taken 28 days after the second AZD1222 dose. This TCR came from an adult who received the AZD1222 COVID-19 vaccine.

In nucleotides, the CDR3 is TGTGCCAGCAGCGTAGATTTGGGACGGTCCACTGAAGCTTTCTTT. Protein sequence: CASSVDLGRSTEAFF. This chain links TRBV9 with TRBJ1-1, with a tentative D call TRBD1 (5 bases). Germline CDR1 reads SGDLS; CDR2 reads YYNGEE. The length of the CDR3 is 15 residues. Trimming removed 0 bases from V and 4 bases from J, with 13 bases in between.